The entry below gives a single TCR beta chain sequence along with its context. The sample is drawn from a study of blood T cell repertoires in COVID-19. Study overall: T cells, B-cell-depleted T cells, or PBMCs supplied cDNA or gDNA.

Germline loops: CDR1 MDHEN, CDR2 SYDVKM. The V segment lost 2 bases and the J segment 13 bases; nucleotides outside the gene matches: 2. The CDR3 spans 11 residues. The table came from immunoSEQ multiplex PCR; TCRdb's copy has only in-frame clones and leaves some out. The sample lists more than 95,000 clones; roughly four fifths were seen once. Sequenced: peripheral blood. The chain carries TRBV28 and TRBJ2-1; 7 bases agree with TRBD1. The TCR was taken from a man aged 30 to 39 with COVID-19, enrolled during active disease. CDR3 protein: CASSLNRGQFF. The CDR3 nucleotides read TGTGCCAGCAGTTTAAACAGGGGACAGTTCTTC.